The next 9 T cell receptor beta chains were all read from a single sample in a study of identical twins (dated by TCRdb to the mid-2010s). The library came from 5' RACE. Reads for this sample came from an Illumina HiSeq 2000. TCRdb reprocessing: public reads trimmed at Q25 with fastp, clones called with MiXCR, in-frame beta chains kept. Rows merge per CDR3 protein into single entries with the most common DNA and genes. For this sample the table gives some 500,000 distinct CDR3 sequences, of which roughly an eighth were detected only once. The top ten constitute approximately 1% of the sample. In addition, the sample was reused for a study of yellow fever vaccine responses in identical twins.

Sequencing was carried out using CD4+ T cells sorted from blood. The receptors shown here come from a woman between 18 and 30 years old in good health.

Only a few counts were recorded for this clonotype. The chain recombines TRBV3-1 with TRBJ1-1; D gene uncertain. There are 15 residues in the CDR3. V was pared by 3 bases and J by 1 base, with 12 bases between. CDR1 and CDR2 (germline): LGHDT, YNNKEL (reference sequence). CDR3 amino acids: CASSQGRATNTEAFF. In nucleotides, the CDR3 is TGTGCCAGCAGCCAGGGGAGGGCAACGAACACTGAAGCTTTCTTT.

This clonotype has ten or more counts. V usage is TRBV20-1 and J usage is TRBJ2-3; TRBD2 agrees at 8 bases. Trimming removed 3 bases from V and 6 bases from J; junction bases left unmatched: 8. This CDR3 spans 14 amino acids. The V gene's germline CDR1 is DFQATT and CDR2 SNEGSKA (reference sequence). The DNA of the CDR3 is TGCAGTGCTAGTCGAGCGGGGGCCCCTGATACGCAGTATTTT. Its translation: CSASRAGAPDTQYF.

This chain connects TRBV5-8 to TRBJ2-1, with a weak D call TRBD2 (6 bases). CDR1 is SGHTS, CDR2 YDEGEE, per germline. V lost 4 bases and J 8 bases, leaving 13 bases between the germline ends. This CDR3 spans 13 amino acids. CDR3 residues: CASSTRWGDEQFF. The CDR3 bases are TGTGCCAGCAGCACCCGTTGGGGGGATGAGCAGTTCTTC.

V is TRBV5-6 and J is TRBJ1-5; 10 bases map to TRBD1. The CDR3 runs 16 residues. The junction had 5 bases not matched to a gene; V was cut back by 0 bases and J by 5 bases. Looked up from germline, CDR1 is SGHDT and CDR2 is YYEEEE. CDR3 residues: CASSLGVGQGHQPQHF. The CDR3 DNA reads as TGTGCCAGCAGCTTGGGAGTGGGACAGGGGCATCAGCCCCAGCATTTT.

The CDR3 DNA follows: TGTGCCAGCAGCGTAGAGGGAGGGCCTTCTGGCTACACCTTC. Amino acid sequence: CASSVEGGPSGYTF. The V gene is TRBV9, the J gene TRBJ1-2; the D is unclear. V lost 0 bases, J lost 7 bases, and 13 bases lay in between. Germline V gives CDR1 SGDLS, CDR2 YYNGEE. The CDR3 is 14 amino acids.

The V and J genes are TRBV4-1 and TRBJ2-7; 10 positions agree with TRBD1. With V trimmed by 0 bases and J by 4 bases, 3 bases remained unmatched. The CDR3 is 15 amino acids. Germline V CDR1 and CDR2: MGHRA, YSYEKL. This CDR3 is CASSQERDRGYEQYF. The CDR3 nucleotides are TGCGCCAGCAGCCAAGAAAGGGACAGGGGTTACGAGCAGTACTTC.

The rearrangement joins TRBV6-2 or TRBV6-3 to TRBJ2-5; 8 bases align to TRBD2. V lost 4 bases and J lost 5; bases outside the gene matches: 6. Per germline, CDR1 MNHEY and CDR2 SVGEGT. The CDR3 is 14 residues long. The CDR3 region is CASSSGLEGETQYF. The CDR3 DNA reads TGTGCCAGCAGTTCGGGACTAGAGGGGGAGACCCAGTACTTC.

The chain recombines TRBV6-5 with TRBJ1-1, with D perhaps matching TRBD1 (5 bases). Trimming shortened V by 4 bases and J by 8 bases, and 17 bases separated the two germline ends. CDR1 is MNHEY, CDR2 SVGAGI, per germline. The CDR3 sequence is 14 residues long. CDR3 region: CASSSLRDGQEAFF. In nucleotides, the CDR3 is TGTGCCAGCAGTTCCCTCCGGGACGGCCAGGAAGCTTTCTTT.

This clonotype occurred a few times. The CDR3 region is CASSQVQNYGYTF. The CDR3 DNA sequence: TGTGCCAGCAGCCAAGTACAGAACTATGGCTACACCTTC. This chain joins TRBV3-1 and TRBJ1-2; D ambiguous. From germline, CDR1 is LGHDT and CDR2 YNNKEL (reference sequence). This CDR3 is 13 amino acids long. The V end was cut by 1 base, the J end by 2 bases, with 5 bases between.